The 10 T cell receptor beta chains in this list originate from one sample, sequenced in a study of blood T cell repertoires in COVID-19. Libraries were prepared by immunoSEQ multiplex PCR; TCRdb keeps only in-frame clonotypes and omits some of them. The data contain about 300,000 clones, over 75% of them singletons. The material sequenced was PBMCs or T cells enriched from blood (not recorded which). These receptors were collected from a man aged 25 to 45 who had recovered from COVID-19.

This chain connects TRBV10-3 to TRBJ2-7; D possibly corresponds to TRBD2 (5 bases). Germline CDR1 and CDR2: ENHRY and SYGVKD. The ends were cut back, 4 bases at V and 0 bases at J, with 7 bases in the middle. This CDR3 has 13 amino acids. CDR3 sequence: CAISVRDSYEQYF. In nucleotides, the CDR3 is TGTGCCATCAGTGTCCGGGACTCCTACGAGCAGTACTTC.

V usage is TRBV11-3 and J usage is TRBJ2-2; 9 positions agree with TRBD2. Germline loops: CDR1 SGHNT, CDR2 YENEEA. V lost 5 bases to trimming and J lost 9 bases; unmatched junction nucleotides: 13. The CDR3 has 16 amino acids. CDR3 nucleotides: TGTGCCAGCAGCCCCGATGGGCGGGGGGGTGTCCGGGAGCTGTTTTTT. Amino acid sequence: CASSPDGRGGVRELFF.

This clone occurred a few times. J is TRBJ2-1 and V is TRBV10-1, with a weak D call TRBD2 (5 bases). CDR3 length equals 11 residues. Per the germline V gene, CDR1 is WNHNN and CDR2 is SYGVQD (reference sequence). The V and J ends lost 10 bases and 7 bases respectively, with 11 bases between them. The CDR3 spells CAKKRGNEQFF. CDR3 nucleotides: TGCGCCAAGAAAAGAGGGAATGAGCAGTTCTTC.

DNA of the CDR3: TGCGCCAGCAGTTCTCAGGGGGCGGGAGAGGCCTACGAGCAGTACTTC. Its translation: CASSSQGAGEAYEQYF. V and J are TRBV10-2 and TRBJ2-7, with D possibly TRBD1 on 8 matching bases. From germline, CDR1 is WSHSY and CDR2 SAAADI. The CDR3 is 16 amino acids. V lost 5 bases and J 2 bases, leaving 19 bases between the germline ends.

Concerning this clone itself: Other nucleotide sequences from this sample produce the same CDR3. The rearrangement links TRBV19 to TRBJ1-5; 10 bases map to TRBD1. This CDR3 is built from 15 residues. Unmatched junction bases numbered 5, after V lost 5 bases and J lost 4 bases. CDR1 and CDR2 (germline): LNHDA, SQIVND (reference sequence). CDR3 protein: CASSRTGGGNQPQHF. CDR3 coding DNA: TGTGCCAGTAGTCGGACAGGGGGTGGGAATCAGCCCCAGCATTTT.

Here the CDR3 reads CASSWGGETYEQYF. The CDR3 DNA is TGTGCCAGCAGCTGGGGGGGGGAAACCTACGAGCAGTACTTC. The chain has TRBV7-2 and TRBJ2-7; 7 nucleotides match TRBD2. This CDR3 has 14 amino acids. CDR1 is SGHTA and CDR2 is FQGNSA in the germline V gene. With 4 bases clipped from V and 2 bases from J, the junction kept 5 bases outside the gene matches.

This rearrangement joins TRBV25-1 to TRBJ1-5, with 8 bases fitting TRBD1. V lost 6 bases to trimming and J lost 7 bases; unmatched junction nucleotides: 5. Looked up from germline, CDR1 is MGHDK and CDR2 is SYGVNS. The CDR3 spans 13 residues. CDR3 nucleotide sequence: TGTGCCAGCAGGACAGGGGTTGACCAGCCCCAGCATTTT. The encoded protein is CASRTGVDQPQHF.

V is TRBV4-2 and J is TRBJ2-1; 11 bases align to TRBD2. The CDR3 has 14 amino acids. J gave up 7 bases and V 4 bases, and 3 bases lay outside the gene matches. Germline V gene lookup returns CDR1 LGHNA and CDR2 YNFKEQ. The CDR3 protein is CASSLAGGLNEQFF. The CDR3 nucleotides are TGTGCCAGCAGCCTAGCGGGGGGGTTAAATGAGCAGTTCTTC.

The chain carries TRBV7-9 and TRBJ2-5; 7 bases match TRBD2. The junction had 6 bases not matched to a gene; V was cut back by 6 bases and J by 2 bases. The CDR3 length is 14 residues. Looked up from germline, CDR1 is SEHNR and CDR2 is FQNEAQ (reference sequence). The chain's CDR3 is CASSPDGGQETQYF. CDR3 nucleotides: TGTGCCAGCAGTCCCGACGGGGGGCAAGAGACCCAGTACTTC.

The chain is built from TRBV4-1 and TRBJ1-6; perhaps TRBD1 as D (6 bases). With 1 base removed from V and 2 bases from J, the gap between germline ends came to 15 bases. The length of the CDR3 is 18 residues. From germline, CDR1 is MGHRA and CDR2 YSYEKL. The CDR3: CASSQAIRGMTYNSPLHF. The CDR3 region has the DNA TGCGCCAGCAGCCAAGCTATCAGGGGCATGACCTATAATTCACCCCTCCACTTT.